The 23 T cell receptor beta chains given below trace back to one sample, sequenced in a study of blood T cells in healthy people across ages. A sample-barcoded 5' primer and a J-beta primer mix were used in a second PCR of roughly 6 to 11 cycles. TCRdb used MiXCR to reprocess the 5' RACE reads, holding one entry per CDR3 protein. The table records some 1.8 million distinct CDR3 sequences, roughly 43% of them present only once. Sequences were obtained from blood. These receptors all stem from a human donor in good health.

The CDR3 loop reads CAWSVAMNEQYF. In DNA form, the CDR3 reads TGTGCCTGGAGCGTCGCGATGAACGAGCAGTACTTC. The J gene is TRBJ2-7, the V gene TRBV30; no reliable D call. This CDR3 spans 12 amino acids. Germline loops: CDR1 GTSNPN, CDR2 SVGIG (reference sequence). V was pared by 3 bases and J by 5 bases, with 11 bases between.

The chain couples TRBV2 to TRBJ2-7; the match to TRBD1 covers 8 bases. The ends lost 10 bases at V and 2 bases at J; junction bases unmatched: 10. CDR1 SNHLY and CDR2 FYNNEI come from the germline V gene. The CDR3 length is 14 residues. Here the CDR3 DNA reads TGTGCCACTTCCAGGGGGCGAAGGGCCTACGAGCAGTACTTC. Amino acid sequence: CATSRGRRAYEQYF.

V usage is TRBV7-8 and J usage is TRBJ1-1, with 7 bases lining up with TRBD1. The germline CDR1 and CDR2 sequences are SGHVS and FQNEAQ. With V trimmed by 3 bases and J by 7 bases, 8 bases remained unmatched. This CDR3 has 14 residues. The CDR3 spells CASSFTSSGGEAFF. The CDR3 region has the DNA TGTGCCAGCAGCTTTACCTCCTCAGGGGGTGAAGCTTTCTTT. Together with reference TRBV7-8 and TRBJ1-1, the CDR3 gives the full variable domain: GAGVSQSPRYKVAKRGQDVALRCDPISGHVSLFWYQQALGQGPEFLTYFQNEAQLDKSGLPSDRFFAERPEGSVSTLKIQRTQQEDSAVYLCASSFTSSGGEAFFGQGTRLTVV.

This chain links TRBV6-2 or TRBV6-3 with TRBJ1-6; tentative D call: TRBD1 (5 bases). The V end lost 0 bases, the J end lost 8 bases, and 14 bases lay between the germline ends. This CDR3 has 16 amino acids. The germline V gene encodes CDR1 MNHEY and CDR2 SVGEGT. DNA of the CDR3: TGTGCCAGCAGTTACTCGTCGGGGTGGGGGGATTCACCCCTCCACTTT. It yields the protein CASSYSSGWGDSPLHF.

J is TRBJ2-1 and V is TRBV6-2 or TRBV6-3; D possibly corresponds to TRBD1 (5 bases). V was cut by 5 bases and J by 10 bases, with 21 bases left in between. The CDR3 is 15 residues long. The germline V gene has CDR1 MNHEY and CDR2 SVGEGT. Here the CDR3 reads CASSGVTERPYEQFF. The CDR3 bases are TGTGCCAGCAGTGGGGTGACAGAGAGACCCTACGAGCAGTTCTTC.

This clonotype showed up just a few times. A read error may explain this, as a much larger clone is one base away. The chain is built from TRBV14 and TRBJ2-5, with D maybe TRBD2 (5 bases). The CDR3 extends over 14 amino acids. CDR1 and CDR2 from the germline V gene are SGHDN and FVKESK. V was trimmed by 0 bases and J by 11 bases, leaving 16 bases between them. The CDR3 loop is CASSQEGLYNEQYF. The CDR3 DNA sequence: TGTGCCAGCAGCCAAGAAGGACTTTACAATGAGCAGTACTTC.

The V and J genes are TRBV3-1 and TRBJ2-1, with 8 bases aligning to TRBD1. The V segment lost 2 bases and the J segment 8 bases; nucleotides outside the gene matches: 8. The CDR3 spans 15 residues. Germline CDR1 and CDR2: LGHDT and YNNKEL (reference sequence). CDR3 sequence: CASSQSPRQGYEQFF. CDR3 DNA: TGTGCCAGCAGCCAAAGTCCAAGACAGGGGTATGAGCAGTTCTTC.

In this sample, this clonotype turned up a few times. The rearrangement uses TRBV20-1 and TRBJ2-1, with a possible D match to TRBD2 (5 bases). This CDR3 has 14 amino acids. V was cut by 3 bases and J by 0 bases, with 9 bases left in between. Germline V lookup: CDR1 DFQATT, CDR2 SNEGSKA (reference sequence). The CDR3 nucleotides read TGCAGTGCTAGTTCCGGGAACTCCTACAATGAGCAGTTCTTC. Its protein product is CSASSGNSYNEQFF.

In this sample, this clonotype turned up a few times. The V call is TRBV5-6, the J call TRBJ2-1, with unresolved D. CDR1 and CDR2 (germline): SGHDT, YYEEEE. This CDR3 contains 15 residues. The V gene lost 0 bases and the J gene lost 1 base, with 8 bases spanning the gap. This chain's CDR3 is CASSLAARSYNEQFF. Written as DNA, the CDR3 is TGTGCCAGCAGCTTGGCCGCCAGATCCTACAATGAGCAGTTCTTC. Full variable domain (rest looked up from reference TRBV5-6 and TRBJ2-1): DAGVTQSPTHLIKTRGQQVTLRCSPKSGHDTVSWYQQALGQGPQFIFQYYEEEERQRGNFPDRFSGHQFPNYSSELNVNALLLGDSALYLCASSLAARSYNEQFFGPGTRLTVL.

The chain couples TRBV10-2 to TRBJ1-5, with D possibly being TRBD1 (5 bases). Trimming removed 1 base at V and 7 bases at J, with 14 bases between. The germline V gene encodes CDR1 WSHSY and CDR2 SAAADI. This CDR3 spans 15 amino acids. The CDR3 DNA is TGCGCCAGCAGTGAGTTGGACAATGGGATCCAGCCCCAGCATTTT. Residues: CASSELDNGIQPQHF.

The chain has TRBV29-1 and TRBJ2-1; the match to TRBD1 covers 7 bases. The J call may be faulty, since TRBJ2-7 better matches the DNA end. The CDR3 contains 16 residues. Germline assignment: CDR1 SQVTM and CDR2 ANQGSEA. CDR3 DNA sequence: TGCAGCGTTGAAGATGGAAAGGGGGCTACCTACAATGAGCAGTACTTC. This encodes CSVEDGKGATYNEQYF.

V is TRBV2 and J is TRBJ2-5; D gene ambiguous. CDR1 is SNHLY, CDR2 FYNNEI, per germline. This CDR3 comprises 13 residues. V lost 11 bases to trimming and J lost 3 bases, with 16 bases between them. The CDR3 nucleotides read TGTGCCCAAAAGGGCCGGTTTGAAGAGACCCAGTACTTC. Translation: CAQKGRFEETQYF.

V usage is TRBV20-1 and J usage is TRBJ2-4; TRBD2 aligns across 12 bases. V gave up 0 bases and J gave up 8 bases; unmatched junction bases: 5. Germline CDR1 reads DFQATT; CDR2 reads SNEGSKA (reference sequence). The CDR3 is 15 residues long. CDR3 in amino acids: CSAREASGGADIQYF. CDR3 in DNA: TGCAGTGCTAGAGAAGCTAGCGGGGGGGCAGACATTCAGTACTTC.

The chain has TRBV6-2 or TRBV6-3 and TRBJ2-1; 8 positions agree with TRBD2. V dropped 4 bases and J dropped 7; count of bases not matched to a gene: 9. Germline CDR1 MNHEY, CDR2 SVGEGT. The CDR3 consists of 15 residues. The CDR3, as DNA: TGTGCCAGCAGTTCAACCGGGACTAGACTAAATGAGCAGTTCTTC. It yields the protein CASSSTGTRLNEQFF.

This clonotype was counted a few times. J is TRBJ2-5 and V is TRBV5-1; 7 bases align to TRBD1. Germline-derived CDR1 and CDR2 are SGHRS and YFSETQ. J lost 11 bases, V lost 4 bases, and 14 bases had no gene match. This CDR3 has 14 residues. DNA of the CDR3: TGCGCCAGCAGCCCCGGACAGGTTGCCGGAGAGCAGTACTTC. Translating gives CASSPGQVAGEQYF.

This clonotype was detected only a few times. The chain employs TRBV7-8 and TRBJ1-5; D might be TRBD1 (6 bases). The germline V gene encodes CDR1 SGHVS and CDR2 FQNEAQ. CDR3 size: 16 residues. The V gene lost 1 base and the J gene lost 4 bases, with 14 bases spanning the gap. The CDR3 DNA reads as TGTGCCAGCAGCTTAGTACCGGACAGCGCAAATCAGCCCCAGCATTTT. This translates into CASSLVPDSANQPQHF.

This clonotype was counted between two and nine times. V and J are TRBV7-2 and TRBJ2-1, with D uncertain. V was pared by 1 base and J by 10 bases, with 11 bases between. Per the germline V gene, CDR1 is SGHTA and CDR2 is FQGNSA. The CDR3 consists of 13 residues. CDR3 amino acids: CASSLDRPHEQFF. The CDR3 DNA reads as TGTGCCAGCAGCTTAGACAGACCCCACGAGCAGTTCTTC.

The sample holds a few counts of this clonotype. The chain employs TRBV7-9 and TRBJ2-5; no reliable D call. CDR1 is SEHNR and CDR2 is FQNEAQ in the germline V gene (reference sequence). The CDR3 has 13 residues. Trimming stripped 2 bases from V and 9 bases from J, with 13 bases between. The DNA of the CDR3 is TGTGCCAGCAGCTTATTGACAATTCTGCCCCAGTACTTC. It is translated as CASSLLTILPQYF. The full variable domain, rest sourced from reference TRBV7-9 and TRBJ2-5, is DTGVSQNPRHKITKRGQNVTFRCDPISEHNRLYWYRQTLGQGPEFLTYFQNEAQLEKSRLLSDRFSAERPKGSFSTLEIQRTEQGDSAMYLCASSLLTILPQYFGPGTRLLVL.

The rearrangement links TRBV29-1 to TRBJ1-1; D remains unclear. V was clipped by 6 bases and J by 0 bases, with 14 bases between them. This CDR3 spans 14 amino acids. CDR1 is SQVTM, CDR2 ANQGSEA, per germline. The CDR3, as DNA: TGCAGCGTAGACGATAGGTACTTGAACACTGAAGCTTTCTTT. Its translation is CSVDDRYLNTEAFF.

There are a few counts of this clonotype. The chain's CDR3 is CASFNGYNEQFF. The CDR3 DNA sequence: TGTGCCAGCTTTAATGGATACAATGAGCAGTTCTTC. The chain employs TRBV28 and TRBJ2-1; the D is unclear. The germline V gene has CDR1 MDHEN and CDR2 SYDVKM. Between the trimmed V and J ends, which lost 8 bases and 4 bases, there was a span of 9 bases. The CDR3 runs to 12 residues.

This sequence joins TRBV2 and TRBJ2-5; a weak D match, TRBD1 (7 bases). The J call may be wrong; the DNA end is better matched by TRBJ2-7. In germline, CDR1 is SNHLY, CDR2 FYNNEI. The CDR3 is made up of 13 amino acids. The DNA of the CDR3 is TGTGCCAGCAGTGGCGGGACAGAGGGCGAGCAGTACTTC. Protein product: CASSGGTEGEQYF.

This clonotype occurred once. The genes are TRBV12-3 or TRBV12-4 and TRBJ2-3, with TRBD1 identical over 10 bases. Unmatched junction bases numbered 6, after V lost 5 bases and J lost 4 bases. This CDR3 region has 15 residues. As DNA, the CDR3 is TGTGCCAGCAGTGAGGGACAGGGGACGCCAGATACGCAGTATTTT. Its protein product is CASSEGQGTPDTQYF.

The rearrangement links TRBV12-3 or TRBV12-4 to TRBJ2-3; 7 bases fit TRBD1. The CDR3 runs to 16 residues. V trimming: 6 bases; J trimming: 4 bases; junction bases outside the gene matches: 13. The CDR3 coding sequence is TGTGCCAGCAGGCCCCGGGACAGAGTGAGGGCAGATACGCAGTATTTT. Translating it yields CASRPRDRVRADTQYF.